The T cell receptor beta chain under discussion was sequenced for a study of cytomegalovirus exposure and HLA in healthy donors (TCRdb year 2017). Looking at the study overall: In an earlier analysis of under 600 of the donors, less than 350 Gb of sequence data and 90 million to 120 million unique TCR beta sequences from about 190 million T cells were reported. Donor age, sex, ethnicity and CMV serostatus were compiled together with the repertoire data. On average, about 240,000 unique TCR beta nucleotide sequences were sequenced per donor among fewer than 500 genotyped donors of the cohort, with roughly 18% of those sequences being non-productive. The genetic ancestry cluster associated with self-reported Caucasian donors included 80% to 90% of the roughly 400 genotyped donors. The study combined high-throughput TCR immunosequencing, statistical association of individual TCRs with disease status, and machine learning to predict cytomegalovirus infection status. Several DR-DQ haplotypes were handled as single units for association and clustering because linkage in the cohort was strong. Roughly 300 gigabases of sequencing data and approximately 91 million unique TCR sequences made up an early release that covered about 640 HLA-typed donors. The number of typed donors differed by locus: about 620-640 for A, B, C, DRB1 and DQB1; 500 to 550 for DQA1; some 590 for DPA1; and about 450 for DPB1. To study patterns of TCR occurrence, a later analysis re-analyzed previously published TCR beta repertoires from around 700 donors and added high-resolution HLA genotyping. The later analysis used no new phenotypic data to find candidate immune exposures, relying instead on TCR beta sequences and their occurrence across donors. Class I and class II HLA loci were covered by the typing at four-digit resolution. A later genetic analysis took genome-wide SNP genotypes for about 60% of the roughly 670 donors and used that subset as a discovery cohort. Using immunosequencing, the study profiled T cell repertoires from 500 to 800 subjects and related those repertoires to cytomegalovirus serostatus. Along with the approximately 600-subject first cohort, a separate validation cohort of over a hundred different subjects was used. The aim of the study was to test whether cataloging public T cell receptors could identify signatures of past pathogen exposure. An earlier analysis of around 580 of the donors used high-throughput TCR beta sequencing to judge whether each TCR beta V gene segment behaved as functional or pseudogenic. All discovery cohort repertoires had been generated using a single sequencing platform. Overall study results and their limits: The authors suggested that the approach could potentially be generalized to other disease states and immunological phenotypes. The 87-base-pair reads could not distinguish some IMGT-functional V segments, including TRBV6-2 and TRBV6-3, so those segments were excluded. In an earlier analysis of 500 to 650 of the donors, most TCR beta V segments appeared in productive rearrangements about 87% or about 30% of the time, broadly matching IMGT annotations. Correlated functional status among segregating V segments might be attributable to linkage disequilibrium, but an unknown experimental factor could not be ruled out. Compared with equally common non-associated chains, HLA-associated TCR beta chains in a later analysis were more clonally expanded and had lower generation probabilities. Because counts were too low, roughly 18 rarely observed V segments, including chromosome 9 orphons, were left out of the earlier analysis of about 500 of the donors. In a later analysis, several top co-occurrence clusters were reported to appear linked to parvovirus B19, influenza, CMV and Epstein-Barr virus. In this cohort, only TCR beta chains were sequenced, and detectable features were limited by the absence of alpha or paired-chain data. In a later analysis, the rate of TCR association differed among HLA loci, with DRB1 alleles having the most associated TCRs and HLA-C alleles having the fewest. Because some donors lacked HLA typing at each locus, the association tests relied only on the typed subset. For the cohort, immune exposure information was limited to CMV serostatus. The sequencing pipeline was judged likely to have produced a cluster of highly shared sequence variants as a technical artifact. According to a later genetic analysis, donors in an Asian-associated ancestry cluster had fewer N-insertions in productive TCRs than the approximately 650-donor mean. Roughly uniform sequencing depth across donors was assumed in presence/absence analyses, although this assumption may not hold. At a false discovery rate of 0.05, a later analysis linked some 17,000 TCR beta sequences to specific HLA alleles. When HLA alleles, especially DR and DQ, strongly co-occurred, attributing TCR associations to individual alleles was difficult. In the study, about 150 TCR beta chains were listed as associated with cytomegalovirus. Cytomegalovirus status was reported to be diagnosed by the classifier with high specificity and sensitivity in both the original and validation cohorts. A few of the identified cytomegalovirus-associated TCR beta chains were confirmed in vitro to be specific for cytomegalovirus antigens. A further reported finding was that TCR beta sequences accurately predicted the HLA-A and HLA-B alleles for most subjects in the first cohort. While some public TCRs were present in many individuals, most TCR sequences turned up only very rarely across donors. In a later analysis, most CMV-associated TCR beta chains were found to appear HLA-restricted, with HLA associations seemingly driven largely by CMV exposure. In a later genetic analysis, a missense DCLRE1C variant was associated with V-gene and J-gene trimming of TCR beta chains, and the association was replicated in an independent cohort.

Library preparation used the immunoSEQ multiplex PCR assay. For the multiplex PCR, a mixture combining 60 forward primers for TCR Vbeta segments and 13 reverse primers for TCR Jbeta segments was used. The CDR3 region of rearranged TCR beta genes was amplified from genomic DNA by a multiplex PCR assay. Amplified TCR beta libraries were sequenced as 87-base-pair reads on the Illumina HiSeq System. The study's own analysis went as follows. A later analysis counted about 80 million unique TCR beta chains across the 600 to 850 repertoires, and roughly 11 million of these chains were shared by at least two donors. Raw reads were error-corrected and collapsed into unique sequences by a nearest-neighbor algorithm in which closely related sequences were merged to remove PCR and sequencing errors. Alignment of CDR3 sequences to IMGT reference sequences was used to assign V, D and J gene segments. Each retained sequence needed at least a six-nucleotide match to both a V gene segment and a J gene segment. Rearrangements were called productive when the CDR3 lacked stop codons and stayed in frame with V and J; all others were non-productive. CDR3 was defined by IMGT convention, running from the second conserved V-encoded cysteine to the conserved J-encoded phenylalanine. In an earlier analysis of around 600 of the donors, sequences lacking an unambiguous match to a single V gene segment were excluded. In an earlier analysis of a few hundred of the donors, V segments were called functional above 56.7% productive rearrangements and were called segregating when the between-donor standard deviation exceeded 5%. A statistical classification framework was built to diagnose cytomegalovirus status from the catalog of TCR beta chain sequences. A later analysis assigned V and J genes by comparing TCR nucleotide sequences with IMGT/GENE-DB human TR gene sequences. In a later analysis, CDR3 sequences and most-parsimonious VDJ recombination scenarios were assigned using the TCRdist pipeline. In a later analysis, each TCR beta chain was defined by its CDR3 amino acid sequence together with its V-gene family, and reads lacking a unique V-gene family were excluded. As a way to deal with suspected cross-contamination and a sequencing artifact, a later analysis dropped approximately 570 nucleotide sequences that were highly shared and had low generation probability. A later analysis calculated a clonal expansion index for each public chain from normalized within-repertoire ranks of inferred template counts. In a later analysis, generation probabilities were computed using a VDJ recombination model fitted to out-of-frame rearrangements, and the results were checked against IGoR. Hypergeometric tests were used in a later analysis to score TCR-TCR, TCR-HLA and TCR-CMV co-occurrence, with a repertoire-size bias correction applied to the TCR pairs. In a later analysis, false discovery rates were estimated by permuting HLA or CMV assignments 20 times. A later analysis grouped co-occurring TCRs with DBSCAN, adding TCRdist sequence similarity when clustering within HLA-allele-positive subsets. Repertoires with fewer than 30,000 or more than 120,000 public chains were left out of co-occurrence clustering, as were about 5 repertoires with anomalous nucleotide sharing. TCRdb's version of the immuneACCESS table is confined to in-frame rearrangements and falls short of the full clone set. An unresolved V gene accounts for under half of the shortfall where checked; the remainder is of unknown origin. That table furnishes V, J and clone size, whereas the DNA furnished D and trimming. A total of tens of thousands of clones appear in this sample, about 80% of them only once. Of the sample, around 2.5% is held by the ten largest clones.

Of note for this clone: The antigen it binds to is not known. Per-nucleotide qualities are absent, and no much larger clonotype sits a single base away.

In total, 666 healthy bone marrow donors made up the cohort. At the time of sampling, all cohort members were nominally healthy, though unrecorded immune exposures were likely present. The donor tested CMV seronegative and was one of the 352 seronegative cohort members. Every donor gave a peripheral blood sample, and the peripheral blood mononuclear cells from that sample were used for TCR beta sequencing. Genomic DNA was extracted from the blood cell samples with the Qiagen DNeasy Blood Extraction Kit. The CDR3 numbers 14 residues from cysteine through phenylalanine. The CDR3 DNA has 42 bases and is translated from base 1. Cut back by 0 bases and 1 base, the V and J ends lie 7 bases apart. From the germline V gene, CDR1 is MNHEY and CDR2 is SVGAGI.

The clonotype comes from a young man in good health and CMV-seronegative. Sequenced: PBMCs. The chain couples TRBV6-5 to TRBJ2-7, with the D gene too uncertain to name. CDR3 protein: CASSYSYRSYEQYF. In nucleotides, the sequence is TGTGCCAGCAGTTACTCATATCGGTCCTACGAGCAGTACTTC.